This TCR beta chain was recovered during a study of identical twins (dated by TCRdb to the mid-2010s). Some background on the complete study: TCR alpha and beta repertoires from monozygotic twins, unrelated adults of various ages and cord blood were deep-sequenced to test whether fetal clonotypes persist. Replicate twin experiments were performed at different times using different library preparation protocols to rule out contamination.

Every donor was a healthy Caucasian. Three unrelated non-twin adults were additionally sequenced: a male aged 18 to 30, a male aged 50 to 59 and a female aged 50 to 59. Miltenyi CD45RO+ enrichment and human naive T-cell isolation kits were used to isolate memory (CD45RO+) and naive T cells from PBMC. Receptor amplification or capture employed 5' RACE. The reads were generated on an Illumina HiSeq 2000. Template switching introduced a universal primer binding site; the final cDNA contained a unique molecular identifier, enabling accurate counting of TCR cDNA molecules. Specific primers in the conserved constant-segment region were used to synthesize first-strand cDNA for TCR alpha and beta chains. To control for contamination, each cDNA library was double barcoded with a SMART-Mk sample barcode plus Illumina barcodes. TruSeq adapter sequences and Illumina sample barcodes were added in two successive PCR steps. TCR alpha and beta cDNA libraries were sequenced on the Illumina HiSeq platform with custom primers. Regarding the original processing steps: Unique molecular identifiers were extracted from raw reads with MiGEC, and CDR3 positions were determined with MiXCR. For each individual, recombination models were inferred using an EM algorithm with the repgenHMM and IGoR tools. The analysis of shared clonotypes was done with the tcR package in R, with sharing normalized by the product of cloneset sizes. Out-of-frame nonproductive sequences were analyzed to study raw recombination free of thymic and clonal selection effects. TCRdb redid the processing of the public reads, applying fastp at Q25 and MiXCR, and retained in-frame beta chains. CDR3 protein sequences are deduplicated, and each keeps its most common genes and DNA. TCRdb's processing, not the authors', yielded these V and J calls. For this sample there are a few hundred thousand distinct CDR3 sequences; roughly 18% appear just once. Clones ranked in the top ten supply approximately 12% of the sample.

What the authors observed across the whole study: The excess sharing between twins in beta out-of-frame sequences was weaker because fewer shared sequences reduced the signal-to-noise ratio. Because the same donors could not be followed over many years, the conclusions depended on cross-sectional statistical analysis. Invariant T cells such as MAIT and iNKT could partly confound zero-insertion analyses, though diverse VJ usage argued against this for most clonotypes. Fewer insertions were carried by abundant cord blood beta clonotypes, a similar but weaker trend appeared in young adult naive repertoires, and no such trend appeared in memory repertoires. In monozygotic twins, recombination models systematically underestimated out-of-frame TCR alpha sharing, but the models matched the sharing seen between unrelated individuals. Compared with coincidental sharing between unrelated individuals, out-of-frame TCR alpha sequences shared between twins had an excess of sequences with low generation probability.

Concerning this clonotype itself: The specificity of this receptor is unknown. The record has no base qualities; no much larger clone is one base away.

The origin of this receptor is a man aged 45-65 years in good health. The material sequenced was naive T cells sorted from blood. In the paper's terms, the cell subset or site label means: cells isolated with a human naive T-cell isolation kit.

CDR3 reads: CASTVNRETQYF. The sequence in DNA is TGTGCCAGCACCGTCAACCGGGAGACCCAGTACTTC. Recombination connected TRBV12-3 or TRBV12-4 to TRBJ2-5, with no D gene named confidently. At the junction V is shortened by 7 bases and J by 5 bases, with 11 bases in between. Including the terminal cysteine and phenylalanine, the CDR3 comprises 12 residues. The entry retains the CDR3 DNA only, 36 bases that are in frame from base 1.